Each of the 5 T cell receptor beta chains below was sequenced from the same sample in a study of T cells in narcolepsy. Profiled with immunoSEQ multiplex PCR; TCRdb holds only in-frame clones, not every one. The table has over 25,000 clones, 70% to 80% seen once. Specimen: CD45RA- memory CD4+ T cells from PBMCs. These receptors all stem from a human donor with narcolepsy.

V gene TRBV5-1 combines with J gene TRBJ1-6; 7 positions agree with TRBD1. This CDR3 is 16 amino acids long. The germline V gene has CDR1 SGHRS and CDR2 YFSETQ. V trimming: 3 bases; J trimming: 7 bases; junction bases outside the gene matches: 10. CDR3 bases: TGCGCCAGCAGCTCAGCCGGGACAGCTAACAATTCACCCCTCCACTTT. Translation: CASSSAGTANNSPLHF.

The chain joins TRBV27 to TRBJ1-1; 9 bases line up with TRBD1. With 6 bases clipped from V and 2 bases from J, the junction kept 7 bases outside the gene matches. Germline-derived CDR1 and CDR2 are MNHEY and SMNVEV (reference sequence). The length of the CDR3 is 15 residues. This CDR3 reads CASSRQTGGNTEAFF. DNA of the CDR3: TGTGCCAGCAGCCGACAAACAGGGGGCAACACTGAAGCTTTCTTT.

This chain uses TRBV28 with TRBJ2-5, with 7 bases identical to TRBD1. The CDR3 loop spans 15 amino acids. V lost 4 bases to trimming and J lost 5 bases; unmatched junction nucleotides: 10. Germline-derived CDR1 and CDR2 are MDHEN and SYDVKM. In DNA form, the CDR3 reads TGTGCCAGCAGTTCGCCACAGGGGCGCTATGAGACCCAGTACTTC. This encodes CASSSPQGRYETQYF.

The genes are TRBV7-2 and TRBJ1-5; possibly TRBD1 for D (6 bases). CDR3 size: 14 residues. CDR1 and CDR2 (germline): SGHTA, FQGNSA. V was shortened by 5 bases and J by 4 bases, with 12 bases between the two germline ends. The CDR3 spells CASSTGFWNQPQHF. The DNA for the CDR3 is TGTGCCAGCAGCACAGGGTTTTGGAATCAGCCCCAGCATTTT.

This clone was observed a single time. The chain joins TRBV30 to TRBJ2-3; possible D gene TRBD2, 6 bases. Trimming shortened V by 4 bases and J by 4 bases, and 12 bases separated the two germline ends. CDR1 GTSNPN and CDR2 SVGIG come from the germline V gene (reference sequence). This CDR3 has 13 residues. The CDR3 nucleotides read TGTGCCTGGACCGTCGGGGGAGCAGATACGCAGTATTTT. Translating it yields CAWTVGGADTQYF.